Each of the 27 T cell receptor beta chains below was sequenced from the same sample in a study of monozygotic twins with cystic fibrosis (dated by TCRdb to about 2021). Library method: the immunoSEQ multiplex PCR assay. Held by TCRdb, this immuneACCESS table contains in-frame sequences only and omits some clones. Under half of the omission traces to an unresolved V gene where checked; the cause of the rest is unknown. This sample comprises approximately 24,000 clones, around 96% of them detected only once. 2.7% of the sample comes from the top ten. Sequenced input: blood. The receptors come from a girl aged 2-15 years with cystic fibrosis.

This chain joins TRBV11-2 and TRBJ2-7; TRBD1 aligns across 7 bases. CDR1 SGHAT and CDR2 FQNNGV come from the germline V gene. V was pared by 7 bases and J by 4 bases, with 13 bases of the junction left unmatched. The CDR3 consists of 15 residues. DNA of the CDR3: TGTGCCAGCACCCAGCGGAAGGGACAGAGTTACGAGCAGTACTTC. Residues: CASTQRKGQSYEQYF.

The V gene is TRBV2, the J gene TRBJ1-1; possible D gene TRBD1, 5 bases. Germline V gives CDR1 SNHLY, CDR2 FYNNEI. V was trimmed by 5 bases and J by 0 bases, leaving 7 bases between them. This CDR3 has 13 amino acids. CDR3 amino acids: CASSTRVNTEAFF. CDR3 coding DNA: TGTGCCAGCAGTACCAGGGTGAACACTGAAGCTTTCTTT.

This clone occurred once. V is TRBV29-1 and J is TRBJ2-1, with D possibly matching TRBD2 (5 bases). The CDR3 spans 14 residues. The V end lost 7 bases, the J end lost 0 bases, and 13 bases lay between the germline ends. Looked up from germline, CDR1 is SQVTM and CDR2 is ANQGSEA. The CDR3 loop reads CSAGRGSSYNEQFF. In DNA form, the CDR3 reads TGCAGCGCCGGACGGGGTTCCTCCTACAATGAGCAGTTCTTC.

CDR3 loop: CASTRQGVNYGYTF. CDR3 DNA: TGTGCCAGCACCCGACAGGGGGTTAACTATGGCTACACCTTC. This sequence joins TRBV6-5 and TRBJ1-2; 9 bases are shared with TRBD1. V lost 7 bases and J lost 1; bases outside the gene matches: 4. The CDR3 spans 14 residues. Germline CDR1 MNHEY, CDR2 SVGAGI.

This clone appeared a single time. This chain joins TRBV25-1 and TRBJ2-2; D call uncertain. V dropped 5 bases and J dropped 6 bases, with 7 bases sitting between them. This CDR3 has 12 amino acids. Germline CDR1 and CDR2: MGHDK and SYGVNS. The CDR3 coding sequence is TGTGCCAGCAGTTACAACCCCGGGGAGCTGTTTTTT. This codes for CASSYNPGELFF.

This chain connects TRBV6-5 to TRBJ1-1; 7 bases line up with TRBD1. Looked up from germline, CDR1 is MNHEY and CDR2 is SVGAGI. The CDR3 extends over 13 amino acids. V lost 10 bases and J lost 6; bases outside the gene matches: 11. The CDR3 DNA sequence: TGTGCCACTAAAAGACAGGGATCACCTGAAGCTTTCTTT. Residues: CATKRQGSPEAFF.

This chain joins TRBV28 and TRBJ2-1; D is unclear. V shed 5 bases and J shed 4 bases, with 9 bases lying between them. The CDR3 has 13 amino acids. Germline assignment: CDR1 MDHEN and CDR2 SYDVKM. The CDR3 bases are TGTGCCAGCAGTCTACTGAGGTACAATGAGCAGTTCTTC. Protein sequence: CASSLLRYNEQFF. Full variable domain (rest looked up from reference TRBV28 and TRBJ2-1): DVKVTQSSRYLVKRTGEKVFLECVQDMDHENMFWYRQDPGLGLRLIYFSYDVKMKEKGDIPEGYSVSREKKERFSLILESASTNQTSMYLCASSLLRYNEQFFGPGTRLTVL.

This clone was found once. This chain uses TRBV29-1 with TRBJ1-1; no clear D. The CDR3 runs to 12 residues. Per the germline V gene, CDR1 is SQVTM and CDR2 is ANQGSEA. The germline V and J ends were trimmed by 4 bases and 2 bases, with 8 bases remaining between them. CDR3 coding DNA: TGCAGCGTTGGGAAAACCAACACTGAAGCTTTCTTT. Protein: CSVGKTNTEAFF.

The chain has TRBV28 and TRBJ1-5; the D is unclear. In germline, CDR1 is MDHEN, CDR2 SYDVKM. The CDR3 contains 17 residues. V shed 2 bases and J shed 2 bases, with 16 bases lying between them. CDR3 sequence (DNA): TGTGCCAGCAGTTTACCTGGTCGGGGTCGGCGCAATCAGCCCCAGCATTTT. Protein sequence: CASSLPGRGRRNQPQHF.

The V gene is TRBV4-2, the J gene TRBJ1-1, with D perhaps TRBD1 (5 bases). The CDR3 covers 15 residues. Trimming took off 2 bases at V and 1 base at J, with 11 bases between the two ends. The germline CDR1 and CDR2 sequences are LGHNA and YNFKEQ. The CDR3 spells CASSQHQGENTEAFF. The CDR3 DNA sequence: TGTGCCAGCAGCCAACATCAAGGGGAGAACACTGAAGCTTTCTTT.

J is TRBJ1-4 and V is TRBV27; 7 nucleotides align to TRBD1. Trimming at V came to 5 bases and at J to 4 bases, leaving 19 bases not matched to a gene. The germline gives CDR1 MNHEY, CDR2 SMNVEV (reference sequence). CDR3 length: 19 residues. DNA of the CDR3: TGTGCCAGCAGTATTACAGGGGCGAGCTATGGGAGCTATAATGAAAAACTGTTTTTT. This codes for CASSITGASYGSYNEKLFF. Full variable domain (outside the CDR3, taken from reference TRBV27 and TRBJ1-4): EAQVTQNPRYLITVTGKKLTVTCSQNMNHEYMSWYRQDPGLGLRQIYYSMNVEVTDKGDVPEGYKVSRKEKRNFPLILESPSPNQTSLYFCASSITGASYGSYNEKLFFGSGTQLSVL.

This rearrangement joins TRBV28 to TRBJ1-5; no firm D call. Germline V gives CDR1 MDHEN, CDR2 SYDVKM. V dropped 8 bases and J dropped 7 bases, with 12 bases sitting between them. The CDR3 runs to 12 residues. CDR3 DNA sequence: TGTGCCAGCCTGATTTTGGGGCAGCCCCAGCATTTT. Its translation: CASLILGQPQHF. Full variable domain (rest looked up from reference TRBV28 and TRBJ1-5): DVKVTQSSRYLVKRTGEKVFLECVQDMDHENMFWYRQDPGLGLRLIYFSYDVKMKEKGDIPEGYSVSREKKERFSLILESASTNQTSMYLCASLILGQPQHFGDGTRLSIL.

This rearrangement joins TRBV29-1 to TRBJ2-1; the D gene is possibly TRBD1 (6 bases). This CDR3 spans 14 amino acids. Germline values: CDR1 SQVTM, CDR2 ANQGSEA. Trimming pared 2 bases from V and 8 bases from J, leaving 16 bases between. CDR3 sequence: CSVELQGITDEQFF. CDR3 DNA sequence: TGCAGCGTTGAACTACAGGGAATTACTGATGAGCAGTTCTTC.

The chain is built from TRBV5-1 and TRBJ2-2; no definite D call. CDR1 and CDR2 from the germline V gene are SGHRS and YFSETQ. The CDR3 contains 15 residues. The V end lost 0 bases, the J end lost 6 bases, and 12 bases lay between the germline ends. This CDR3 is CASSLGLINPGELFF. The CDR3 nucleotides read TGCGCCAGCAGCTTGGGACTGATAAACCCCGGGGAGCTGTTTTTT.

V and J are TRBV28 and TRBJ1-5; 9 positions agree with TRBD1. The J segment lost 11 bases and the V segment lost 7 bases, leaving 9 bases of the junction unmatched. CDR1 and CDR2 (germline): MDHEN, SYDVKM. The CDR3 totals 13 residues. The CDR3 reads CASTSQGAGSQHF. CDR3 DNA sequence: TGTGCCAGCACCTCACAGGGGGCTGGGTCCCAGCATTTT.

The chain couples TRBV11-2 to TRBJ2-5; D possibly uses TRBD1 or TRBD2 (5 bases each). The germline gives CDR1 SGHAT, CDR2 FQNNGV. V lost 5 bases, J lost 2 bases, and 12 bases lay in between. The CDR3 has 14 amino acids. CDR3 nucleotides: TGTGCCAGCAGCCAGGGACCTGGGCAAGAGACCCAGTACTTC. It codes for CASSQGPGQETQYF.

In its sample, this clone was seen a few times. V gene TRBV27 combines with J gene TRBJ2-7; the D gene is possibly TRBD2 (6 bases). V lost 10 bases and J 0 bases, leaving 13 bases between the germline ends. This CDR3 spans 13 amino acids. The germline V gene has CDR1 MNHEY and CDR2 SMNVEV (reference sequence). CDR3 protein: CATQGGNSYEQYF. CDR3 coding DNA: TGTGCCACCCAGGGCGGGAACTCCTACGAGCAGTACTTC.

This chain links TRBV14 with TRBJ2-5, with a weak D call TRBD2 (6 bases). The V end was cut by 4 bases, the J end by 5 bases, with 17 bases between. The CDR3 is 15 residues long. Germline values: CDR1 SGHDN, CDR2 FVKESK. This CDR3 reads CASSLRDGGPETQYF. CDR3 coding DNA: TGTGCCAGCAGCCTCCGGGACGGGGGACCGGAGACCCAGTACTTC.

The J gene is TRBJ2-7, the V gene TRBV14, with D possibly matching TRBD2 (6 bases). Germline assignment: CDR1 SGHDN and CDR2 FVKESK. The V end was cut by 6 bases, the J end by 9 bases, with 24 bases between. This CDR3 has 15 residues. CDR3 protein: CASSTRGLAATVQYF. CDR3 coding DNA: TGTGCCAGCAGTACGCGGGGCCTGGCAGCTACGGTGCAGTACTTC. The whole variable domain, remainder taken from reference TRBV14 and TRBJ2-7, is EAGVTQFPSHSVIEKGQTVTLRCDPISGHDNLYWYRRVMGKEIKFLLHFVKESKQDESGMPNNRFLAERTGGTYSTLKVQPAELEDSGVYFCASSTRGLAATVQYFGPGTRLTVT.

The gene calls are TRBV28 and TRBJ2-5; 8 positions agree with TRBD1. With V trimmed by 2 bases and J by 5 bases, 10 bases remained unmatched. CDR1 MDHEN and CDR2 SYDVKM come from the germline V gene. This CDR3 spans 16 amino acids. The CDR3 sequence: CASSLETGVFGETQYF. The CDR3 nucleotides read TGTGCCAGCAGTTTAGAGACAGGGGTTTTTGGGGAGACCCAGTACTTC. Using reference TRBV28 and TRBJ2-5 for the parts outside the CDR3, the full variable domain is DVKVTQSSRYLVKRTGEKVFLECVQDMDHENMFWYRQDPGLGLRLIYFSYDVKMKEKGDIPEGYSVSREKKERFSLILESASTNQTSMYLCASSLETGVFGETQYFGPGTRLLVL.

V is TRBV4-1 and J is TRBJ1-1, with TRBD1 identical over 8 bases. V dropped 0 bases and J dropped 1; count of bases not matched to a gene: 4. The germline V gene has CDR1 MGHRA and CDR2 YSYEKL. This CDR3 is 16 amino acids long. The CDR3 loop is CASSQETGTGNTEAFF. CDR3 sequence (DNA): TGCGCCAGCAGCCAAGAGACCGGGACAGGGAACACTGAAGCTTTCTTT.

This clone has only one observation. V usage is TRBV28 and J usage is TRBJ1-2; 8 nucleotides agree with TRBD1. Unmatched junction bases numbered 7, after V lost 8 bases and J lost 8 bases. The CDR3 loop spans 12 amino acids. Germline assignment: CDR1 MDHEN and CDR2 SYDVKM. Here the CDR3 DNA reads TGTGCCAGCTCGGACAGGGTGCAGGGCTACACCTTC. This gives the protein CASSDRVQGYTF.

The sample holds a few counts of this clone. The rearrangement uses TRBV14 and TRBJ2-2; unclear D gene. The germline CDR1 and CDR2 sequences are SGHDN and FVKESK. V lost 2 bases and J lost 6, with 7 bases in between. This CDR3 comprises 13 residues. CDR3 sequence reads: CASSQIVSGELFF. Here the CDR3 DNA reads TGTGCCAGCAGCCAAATCGTATCCGGGGAGCTGTTTTTT.

CDR3 loop: CASSLGGTNTDTQYF. The CDR3 bases are TGCGCCAGCAGCTTGGGGGGGACTAACACAGATACGCAGTATTTT. The rearrangement links TRBV5-1 to TRBJ2-3; 7 nucleotides match TRBD2. Germline CDR1 reads SGHRS; CDR2 reads YFSETQ. The ends lost 0 bases at V and 2 bases at J; junction bases unmatched: 3. The CDR3 covers 15 residues.

This chain connects TRBV6-4 to TRBJ2-7; 7 nucleotides agree with TRBD2. The CDR3 spans 13 residues. From germline, CDR1 is MRHNA and CDR2 SNTAGT. V dropped 7 bases and J dropped 2; count of bases not matched to a gene: 5. The CDR3 bases are TGTGCCAGCAAAGCTAGCGGAACCTACGAGCAGTACTTC. Translation gives CASKASGTYEQYF.

For this clone: The sample holds other DNA sequences that translate to the same CDR3. The chain employs TRBV27 and TRBJ2-1; D remains unclear. Germline values: CDR1 MNHEY, CDR2 SMNVEV (reference sequence). V was shortened by 5 bases and J by 5 bases, with 10 bases between the two germline ends. CDR3 length: 13 residues. CDR3: CASSLRANNEQFF. The CDR3 DNA is TGTGCCAGCAGTCTGCGCGCCAACAATGAGCAGTTCTTC.

The rearrangement uses TRBV14 and TRBJ2-7; 8 bases map to TRBD1. This CDR3 is built from 14 residues. V was clipped by 1 base and J by 4 bases; unmatched bases: 3. The V gene's germline CDR1 is SGHDN and CDR2 FVKESK. Written as DNA, the CDR3 is TGTGCCAGCAGCCAAGTCACAGGGGGATACGAGCAGTACTTC. This translates into CASSQVTGGYEQYF.